The clone carrying this T cell receptor beta chain was seen a few times. The antigen is unknown. No fewer than 7 million PBMCs went into each sample. Combining a sample-barcoded 5' primer with a J-beta primer mix, a second PCR ran for 7 to 11 cycles. Using its own MiXCR run on the 5' RACE reads, TCRdb lists one record per CDR3 protein. Counted here are fewer than 2,000,000 distinct CDR3 sequences, 34% occurring once; the ten biggest clones make up 11%. The CDR3 consists of 14 residues. Trimming left V 3 bases short and J 7 bases short, with 14 bases between. This sample is part of a study of blood T cells in healthy people across ages. Findings of the study overall: Versus aged donors, long-lived donors had higher diversity and more naive CD4+ cells. TCR beta diversity, measured per million T cells, fell in a roughly linear way with age.

The sequenced sample was blood. V usage is TRBV12-3 or TRBV12-4 and J usage is TRBJ2-3, with a weak D call TRBD1 (6 bases). The sequence was collected from a woman aged 25 to 45 in good health. As DNA, the CDR3 is TGTGCCAGCAGTTTGAACGGACAGACAAATACGCAGTATTTT. Translating gives CASSLNGQTNTQYF.